A single TCR beta chain is shown here with its context. Its cognate antigen has yet to be identified. Nothing much larger sits one base from this clone, and base qualities are not available. Reads for this sample came from an Illumina HiSeq 2500. TCR beta libraries were prepared by quantitative 5'-RACE with molecular barcodes. In the original analysis: A new computational method based on a probabilistic model of VDJ rearrangement was used to identify disease-linked TCR variants. TCRdb passed the public sequencing reads through fastp at Q25 and MiXCR, retaining productive beta sequences. Here each entry gathers all rows of one CDR3 protein and keeps the most common genes and DNA. The V and J calls shown here were made by TCRdb, not taken from the authors' results. The sample profile shows 750,000 to 850,000 distinct CDR3 sequences; 12% of them were found once. The ten largest clones add up to under 0.6% of the sample.

This entry belongs to a study of CD8 T cells in ankylosing spondylitis (TCRdb year 2017). Broadly, across the study: The study set out to find disease-linked TCR variants by profiling T cell receptor beta repertoires in ankylosing spondylitis patients and healthy donors. The whole study cohort included over a hundred healthy donors and 25 ankylosing spondylitis patients. Samples of peripheral blood were taken, and for ankylosing spondylitis patients, synovial fluid was collected as well.

Study-wide conclusions, independent of this receptor: Blood from ankylosing spondylitis patients appeared to be characterized by a TCR beta motif made up of fewer than ten highly homologous amino acid variants. Some TCR beta motif variants had previously been reported in synovial fluid and blood of reactive arthritis patients, which suggested common disease-initiation mechanisms. The disease-linked clones were reported to be significantly enriched in matched synovial fluid samples from ankylosing spondylitis patients. A CD8+ phenotype was shown by the disease-linked clones, which were found at relatively low frequencies in peripheral blood.

Trimming leaves V shorter by 4 bases and J shorter by 7 bases, with the junction holding 12 bases beyond the gene matches. From the germline V gene, CDR1 is SGHRS and CDR2 is YFSETQ. The CDR3 starts with the cysteine, ends with the phenylalanine, and has 16 residues. The kept DNA is CDR3 alone, 48 bases in frame from the first base. The sample consisted of blood, either unsorted or a sorted T cell fraction (not recorded which). This TCR derives from a male donor with ankylosing spondylitis. Recombination joined TRBV5-1 with TRBJ1-5; 9 middle bases align to TRBD1. CDR3 reads: CASSPGDRDESQPQHF. The nucleotides read TGCGCCAGCAGCCCGGGGGACAGGGACGAAAGCCAGCCCCAGCATTTT.